This T cell receptor beta chain was observed in a study of tumor and adjacent non-tumor tissue in lung cancer. Study information: Histology: about 13 adenocarcinoma, a couple of squamous cell carcinoma, 1 small cell lung cancer. Patients were aged roughly 31 to 76, fewer than twelve men and a handful of women, stage I to III.

TCRbeta libraries were built with three rounds of nested PCR, modified from ARM-PCR. TCRdb passed the multiplex PCR reads through MiXCR, listing each CDR3 protein once. The table has 95,000 to 150,000 distinct CDR3 sequences, 55% to 75% seen once. This sample's RNA came from whole unsorted tissue. Between August and November 2014, newly diagnosed, chemotherapy-naive lung cancer patients underwent thoracic surgery in China. This receptor was obtained from a man aged 25 to 45 with non-small cell lung cancer. The sequenced sample was lung tumor tissue.

This CDR3 reads CSAPSGGKNNEQFF. The DNA of the CDR3 is TGCAGTGCCCCTAGCGGGGGGAAAAACAATGAGCAGTTCTTC. The chain has TRBV20-1 and TRBJ2-1; 11 nucleotides line up with TRBD2. Germline loops: CDR1 DFQATT, CDR2 SNEGSKA (reference sequence). The V gene end was trimmed by 6 bases and the J gene end by 5 bases; junction bases not matched to a gene: 6. CDR3 size: 14 residues.